A selection of T cell receptor beta chains follows, all from one sample in a study of cytomegalovirus exposure and HLA in healthy donors. The table came from immunoSEQ multiplex PCR; TCRdb's copy has only in-frame clones and leaves some out. The sample has about 120,000 clones, about 86% seen once. Sequencing was done on a sample of PBMCs. These receptors all come from a woman between 35 and 50 years old in good health and CMV-seronegative. Each CDR3 is given with its conserved first and last residue. D genes are given only for firm matches. Clone size is given for some rows only: seen once, a few or many times, or a class if the clone is expanded.

d_gene	v_gene	j_gene	abundance	CDR3aa	CDR3nt
TRBD1	TRBV9	TRBJ1-1	.	CASSVGQELNTEAFF	TGTGCCAGCAGCGTCGGACAGGAGCTGAACACTGAAGCTTTCTTT
TRBD2	TRBV14	TRBJ2-2	once	CASSPRTSGGPKVTGELFF	TGTGCCAGCAGCCCTAGGACTAGCGGGGGGCCTAAGGTCACCGGGGAGCTGTTTTTT
TRBD2	TRBV7-9	TRBJ2-1	.	CSSSFLAGRLNEQFF	TGTTCCAGCAGCTTTTTAGCGGGGAGACTCAATGAGCAGTTCTTC
.	TRBV6-5	TRBJ2-1	.	CASSYPLRAEVNEQFF	TGTGCCAGCAGTTACCCTCTGCGGGCTGAGGTCAATGAGCAGTTCTTC
.	TRBV2	TRBJ1-2	.	CASSMAGSGYTF	TGTGCCAGCAGTATGGCGGGTAGTGGCTACACCTTC
TRBD2	TRBV5-1	TRBJ2-2	.	CASSPQGGAGELFF	TGCGCCAGCAGCCCTCAGGGAGGGGCCGGGGAGCTGTTTTTT
.	TRBV6-5	TRBJ2-7	.	CASSYSVSSSYEQYF	TGTGCCAGCAGTTACTCTGTGTCCTCCTCCTACGAGCAGTACTTC
.	TRBV28	TRBJ2-7	.	CASSPKQGWYEQYF	TGTGCCAGCAGTCCTAAACAGGGCTGGTACGAGCAGTACTTC
.	TRBV6-6	TRBJ1-1	few	CASSPPQENTEAFF	TGTGCCAGCAGCCCCCCACAGGAGAACACTGAAGCTTTCTTT
.	TRBV10-2	TRBJ1-1	.	CASANRMNTEAFF	TGCGCCAGCGCGAACAGGATGAACACTGAAGCTTTCTTT
.	TRBV5-1	TRBJ1-1	.	CASSSQQGYSTEAFF	TGCGCCAGCAGCTCGCAACAGGGCTACTCGACTGAAGCTTTCTTT
.	TRBV5-6	TRBJ2-7	.	CASSLVHYEQYF	TGTGCCAGCAGCTTGGTACACTACGAGCAGTACTTC
TRBD1	TRBV18	TRBJ1-2	few	CASSPNPDRRYGYTF	TGTGCCAGCTCACCAAATCCGGACAGGCGATATGGCTACACCTTC
.	TRBV11-2	TRBJ1-1	.	CASSLDRNTEAFF	TGTGCCAGCAGCTTGGACAGGAACACTGAAGCTTTCTTT
.	TRBV21-1	TRBJ1-1	.	CASSKGVATGFEAFF	TGTGCCAGCAGCAAAGGGGTTGCGACAGGGTTTGAAGCTTTCTTT
TRBD1	TRBV5-6	TRBJ1-2	.	CASSAGTVNYGYTF	TGTGCCAGCAGCGCCGGGACAGTCAACTATGGCTACACCTTC
TRBD2	TRBV5-1	TRBJ2-5	.	CASSLTSGEETQYF	TGCGCCAGCAGCTTGACTAGCGGGGAAGAGACCCAGTACTTC
TRBD2	TRBV9	TRBJ2-1	.	CASSVGTSGDYNEQFF	TGTGCCAGCAGCGTCGGGACTAGCGGGGATTACAATGAGCAGTTCTTC
TRBD1	TRBV10-3	TRBJ1-1	.	CAISESGQVGTEAFF	TGTGCCATCAGTGAGTCGGGACAGGTGGGCACTGAAGCCTTCTTT
TRBD1	TRBV6-1	TRBJ1-2	.	CASSEDRGVYGYTF	TGTGCCAGCAGTGAAGACAGGGGGGTCTATGGCTACACCTTC
.	TRBV11-1	TRBJ2-1	.	CASSLLSGEYNEQFF	TGTGCCAGCAGCTTACTGTCGGGGGAGTACAATGAGCAGTTCTTC
.	TRBV4-1	TRBJ1-1	.	CASSQDFVGSANTEAFF	TGCGCCAGCAGCCAAGATTTCGTGGGGAGTGCGAACACTGAAGCTTTCTTT
TRBD1	TRBV5-1	TRBJ2-2	.	CASSFRQGATGELFF	TGCGCCAGCAGCTTCAGACAGGGGGCAACCGGGGAGCTGTTTTTT
TRBD1	TRBV27	TRBJ1-2	few	CASSTDRVGYTF	TGTGCCAGCAGTACGGACAGGGTGGGCTACACCTTC
TRBD2	TRBV7-9	TRBJ2-7	.	CASSLILAGGPSSYEQYF	TGTGCCAGCAGCTTAATACTAGCGGGAGGGCCGAGCTCCTACGAGCAGTACTTC
.	TRBV5-1	TRBJ2-2	.	CASSLARANTGELFF	TGCGCCAGCAGCTTGGCCAGGGCGAACACCGGGGAGCTGTTTTTT
.	TRBV30	TRBJ1-1	.	CAWQGLTEAFF	TGTGCCTGGCAGGGGTTGACTGAAGCTTTCTTT
TRBD1	TRBV10-3	TRBJ2-1	.	CATAHGRDRGLVGEQFF	TGTGCCACCGCGCACGGCCGGGACAGGGGGCTTGTAGGTGAGCAGTTCTTC
TRBD2	TRBV2	TRBJ2-2	.	CASIRSGGESGELFF	TGTGCCAGCATACGGAGCGGGGGGGAATCCGGGGAGCTGTTTTTT
TRBD1	TRBV5-1	TRBJ2-3	.	CASSQGDRDTDTQYF	TGCGCCAGCAGCCAGGGGGACAGAGACACAGATACGCAGTATTTT
TRBD2	TRBV27	TRBJ2-1	many	CASSRSGSPYNEQFF	TGTGCCAGCAGTCGTAGCGGGAGCCCCTACAATGAGCAGTTCTTC
TRBD1	TRBV5-6	TRBJ1-2	.	CASTKTPGQGAGGYTF	TGTGCCAGCACGAAAACCCCGGGACAGGGGGCTGGTGGCTACACCTTC
.	TRBV27	TRBJ1-5	.	CASSLKTGSQPQHF	TGTGCCAGCAGTTTAAAGACAGGATCTCAGCCCCAGCATTTT
.	TRBV4-3	TRBJ1-1	.	CASSQEGERTEAFF	TGCGCCAGCAGCCAAGAAGGAGAGCGCACTGAAGCTTTCTTT
.	TRBV6-5	TRBJ1-3	.	CASSPGGLAGNTIYF	TGTGCCAGCAGTCCCGGGGGTCTAGCTGGAAACACCATATATTTT
.	TRBV28	TRBJ2-3	.	CASRAGGRRFTDTQYF	TGTGCCAGCAGGGCCGGGGGGCGCAGATTCACAGATACGCAGTATTTT
.	TRBV27	TRBJ2-3	few	CASSRTVETDTQYF	TGTGCCAGCAGCCGAACAGTCGAAACGGATACGCAGTATTTT
.	TRBV6-5	TRBJ2-1	.	CASKYFSGDEQFF	TGTGCCAGCAAGTATTTTTCCGGAGATGAGCAGTTCTTC
TRBD2	TRBV6-4	TRBJ2-3	.	CASSESSGGADTQYF	TGTGCCAGCAGTGAGTCTAGCGGGGGGGCAGATACGCAGTATTTT
.	TRBV29-1	TRBJ1-1	once	CSVQTGLYTEAFF	TGCAGCGTGCAGACAGGACTCTACACTGAAGCTTTCTTT
TRBD2	TRBV7-8	TRBJ2-1	.	CASSPTREGLSNEQFF	TGTGCCAGCAGCCCCACCCGGGAGGGCCTTTCGAATGAGCAGTTCTTC
.	TRBV18	TRBJ1-1	.	CASSPSDTNTEAFF	TGTGCCAGCTCACCGTCGGACACGAACACTGAAGCTTTCTTT
TRBD2	TRBV27	TRBJ2-1	once	CASKRTSGTYEQFF	TGTGCCAGCAAGAGGACTAGCGGGACTTATGAGCAGTTCTTC
.	TRBV10-1	TRBJ2-3	.	CASSEGGFFSSTDTQYF	TGCGCCAGCAGTGAGGGGGGGTTTTTCAGTAGCACAGATACGCAGTATTTT
TRBD2	TRBV5-1	TRBJ2-1	once	CASNGGALYNEQFF	TGCGCCAGCAACGGGGGGGCTCTCTACAATGAGCAGTTCTTC
TRBD2	TRBV5-1	TRBJ2-2	few	CASSSVAGANTGELFF	TGCGCCAGCAGTTCAGTAGCGGGGGCGAACACCGGGGAGCTGTTTTTT
.	TRBV11-2	TRBJ1-2	.	CASSGGAYGYTF	TGTGCCAGCAGCGGCGGAGCCTATGGCTACACCTTC
.	TRBV19	TRBJ1-6	once	CASSRAGLNSPLHF	TGTGCCAGCTCCCGGGCAGGGTTAAATTCACCCCTCCACTTT
.	TRBV4-1	TRBJ1-2	.	CASSYTPGVNYGYTF	TGCGCCAGCAGCTATACCCCGGGGGTTAACTATGGCTACACCTTC
.	TRBV2	TRBJ1-4	.	CASSKGHGTGEKLFF	TGTGCCAGCAGTAAGGGACATGGGACGGGAGAAAAACTGTTTTTT
TRBD2	TRBV19	TRBJ2-3	.	CASSTASGADTQYF	TGTGCCAGTAGTACAGCTAGCGGGGCAGATACGCAGTATTTT
TRBD2	TRBV28	TRBJ2-5	.	CASRTSGRVQETQYF	TGTGCCAGCAGGACTAGCGGGAGGGTTCAAGAGACCCAGTACTTC
TRBD1	TRBV6-5	TRBJ1-4	few	CASKKGTGPNEKLFF	TGTGCCAGCAAGAAGGGGACAGGCCCTAATGAAAAACTGTTTTTT
.	TRBV19	TRBJ1-1	.	CASSQPGPEAFF	TGTGCCAGTAGCCAACCAGGGCCTGAAGCTTTCTTT
TRBD1	TRBV7-9	TRBJ1-5	.	CASSNRDRDQPQHF	TGTGCCAGCAGCAACCGGGACAGAGATCAGCCCCAGCATTTT
.	TRBV9	TRBJ1-2	.	CASSVDGRDYGYTF	TGTGCCAGCAGCGTAGACGGCAGGGACTATGGCTACACCTTC
.	TRBV6-5	TRBJ1-4	.	CASSYGYTANEKLFF	TGTGCCAGCAGTTACGGGTATACAGCTAATGAAAAACTGTTTTTT
.	TRBV6-5	TRBJ2-1	.	CASMVAPSYNEQFF	TGTGCCAGCATGGTAGCGCCCTCCTACAATGAGCAGTTCTTC
.	TRBV10-1	TRBJ1-5	.	CASSGQGNQPQHF	TGCGCCAGCAGTGGTCAGGGCAATCAGCCCCAGCATTTT